This T cell receptor beta chain was observed in a study of cytomegalovirus exposure and HLA in healthy donors. Looking at the study overall: The early release's HLA-typed donors yielded 65 million to 85 million unique TCRs. Falling in the Caucasian-associated ancestry cluster were approximately 86% of some 400 genotyped donors.

Vbeta (60) and Jbeta (13) primers were used in the PCR. TCRdb keeps only in-frame clones here, not all; method: immunoSEQ multiplex PCR. Altogether 100,000 to 150,000 clones are present, about 80% being singletons, with the ten largest covering over 3%. Points from the study as a whole: Associated with cytomegalovirus, according to the listing, were 150 to 200 TCR beta chains.

Germline loops: CDR1 SGDLS, CDR2 YYNGEE. V gave up 0 bases and J gave up 0 bases; unmatched junction bases: 5. The CDR3 spans 16 residues. Note on this clone: What it binds is unknown.

The genes are TRBV9 and TRBJ2-7; 8 nucleotides match TRBD2. The sequenced material came from PBMCs. The sequence came from a woman in her 40s in good health and CMV-seronegative. In DNA form, the CDR3 reads TGTGCCAGCAGCGTAGGTGCTAGCGGGTTCTCCTACGAGCAGTACTTC. Its translation: CASSVGASGFSYEQYF.